These T cell receptor beta chains were read from a single sample in a study of cytomegalovirus exposure and HLA in healthy donors. Repertoires were generated with immunoSEQ multiplex PCR, while TCRdb's copy carries only in-frame clones and drops some. The sample lists 150,000 to 180,000 clones, about 86% occurring once. Sequencing was carried out using PBMCs. These receptors all come from a human donor in good health. CDR3s include the opening cysteine and the closing phenylalanine or tryptophan. The D gene is left open where the match is weak. The listing skips clone size in some rows; elsewhere it reads once, few, many or a size class.

length | J | size | V | D | DNA | CDR3
16 | TRBJ1-1 | . | TRBV19 | TRBD1 | TGTGCCAGTAGTGTTCGGGACAGATTTATGAACACTGAAGCTTTCTTT | CASSVRDRFMNTEAFF
18 | TRBJ1-2 | . | TRBV21-1 | . | TGTGCCAGCAGCAAAGGGGCAACCACGGGACAGGGGGCCTATGGCTACACCTTC | CASSKGATTGQGAYGYTF
17 | TRBJ2-2 | . | TRBV27 | TRBD2 | TGTGCCAGCAGTTCGTCAGCGGGGCTAGTTAACACCGGGGAGCTGTTTTTT | CASSSSAGLVNTGELFF
14 | TRBJ2-7 | . | TRBV30 | TRBD1 | TGTGCCTGGGGGAGGGACAGGGGGGTCAACGAGCAGTACTTC | CAWGRDRGVNEQYF
15 | TRBJ2-7 | . | TRBV7-3 | TRBD2 | TGTGCCAGCAGCTTAGGGACTAGCACAACGTACGAGCAGTACTTC | CASSLGTSTTYEQYF
16 | TRBJ2-2 | once | TRBV9 | . | TGTGCCAGCAGCGTAGGGCTAGCAGCCAACACCGGGGAGCTGTTTTTT | CASSVGLAANTGELFF
15 | TRBJ2-7 | . | TRBV28 | TRBD2 | TGTGCCAGCAGGCAAACTAGCGGGAGTTCCTACGAGCAGTACTTC | CASRQTSGSSYEQYF
16 | TRBJ2-1 | . | TRBV15 | TRBD1 | TGTGCCACCAGCAGAGATATCCCCCAGGGGGCCGATGAGCAGTTCTTC | CATSRDIPQGADEQFF
13 | TRBJ1-2 | . | TRBV7-9 | . | TGTGCCAGCAGCTTAGGACTCGATGATGGCTACACCTTC | CASSLGLDDGYTF
16 | TRBJ1-2 | . | TRBV7-3 | TRBD1 | TGTGCCAGCAGCTTATTCCAGACAGGGAGGAAGGTGGGCTACACCTTC | CASSLFQTGRKVGYTF
14 | TRBJ1-1 | . | TRBV4-1 | TRBD1 | TGCGCCAGCAGCCAGGACAGGGGAGGGACTGAAGCTTTCTTT | CASSQDRGGTEAFF
15 | TRBJ2-1 | . | TRBV7-9 | TRBD1 | TGTGCCAGCACTCCCCGAGGGGGCGCATTCAATGAGCAGTTCTTC | CASTPRGGAFNEQFF
15 | TRBJ1-1 | once | TRBV9 | TRBD1 | TGTGCCAGCAGCGTACTAGGGGGCTCGAACACTGAAGCTTTCTTT | CASSVLGGSNTEAFF
15 | TRBJ1-3 | . | TRBV18 | . | TGTGCCAGCTCACCACCCCCAGGAACTGGAAACACCATATATTTT | CASSPPPGTGNTIYF
14 | TRBJ1-2 | . | TRBV28 | . | TGTGCCAGCAGTTTATCAGGGGCGCACTATGGCTACACCTTC | CASSLSGAHYGYTF
16 | TRBJ2-3 | . | TRBV27 | TRBD2 | TGTGCCAGCAGTTTATTCGGACTAGCGGGGGCAGATACGCAGTATTTT | CASSLFGLAGADTQYF
14 | TRBJ2-5 | . | TRBV18 | TRBD1 | TGTGCCAGCTCGCGGGACAGGGGGCCGGAGACCCAGTACTTC | CASSRDRGPETQYF
11 | TRBJ2-1 | once | TRBV5-4 | . | TGTGCCAGCAGCCAGGACAATGAGCAGTTCTTC | CASSQDNEQFF